The 27 T cell receptor beta chains presented below share a single source sample, sequenced in a study of shared clonotypes between healthy human individuals. Sequenced by immunoSEQ multiplex PCR; TCRdb stores in-frame clones only, minus some. The data show about 610,000 clones, 95% to 97% seen once. Positively selected for CCR7, the CD45RO-negative cells used as naive CD8 cells excluded terminally differentiated effector memory CD45RA+ cells. Sequences were obtained from naive CD8+ T cells sorted from blood. The receptors here all came from a woman in her twenties or thirties in good health.

This chain links TRBV11-2 with TRBJ2-7; D unclear. In germline, CDR1 is SGHAT, CDR2 FQNNGV. Between the trimmed V and J ends, which lost 1 base and 3 bases, there was a span of 13 bases. CDR3 length: 15 amino acids. CDR3 coding DNA: TGTGCCAGCAGCTTAGGTCACCCCGGTGGCTACGAGCAGTACTTC. Amino acid sequence: CASSLGHPGGYEQYF.

This chain connects TRBV6-1 to TRBJ1-1; tentatively, D is TRBD1 (5 bases). The germline V and J ends were trimmed by 5 bases and 4 bases, with 14 bases remaining between them. CDR1 is MNHNS, CDR2 SASEGT, per germline. This CDR3 is 14 amino acids long. The CDR3 protein is CASSPWGESTEAFF. CDR3 DNA sequence: TGTGCCAGCAGTCCCTGGGGGGAGAGCACTGAAGCTTTCTTT.

The chain links TRBV27 to TRBJ2-5; D not certain. Trimming pared 4 bases from V and 8 bases from J, leaving 20 bases between. CDR1 is MNHEY and CDR2 is SMNVEV in the germline V gene (reference sequence). This CDR3 comprises 15 residues. The CDR3 DNA sequence: TGTGCCAGCAGTTCCTATCACAACTTGGGCGGTACCCAGTACTTC. This encodes CASSSYHNLGGTQYF.

The chain has TRBV6-4 and TRBJ2-1; 7 bases align to TRBD1. The length of the CDR3 is 15 residues. Germline assignment: CDR1 MRHNA and CDR2 SNTAGT. V shed 0 bases, J shed 7 bases, and the junction held 6 bases outside the gene matches. The CDR3 nucleotides are TGTGCCAGCAGTGACTCTACAGGGGCTCTTAATGAGCAGTTCTTC. Translation: CASSDSTGALNEQFF.

This chain joins TRBV28 and TRBJ1-5; D is undetermined. Trimming removed 6 bases at V and 6 bases at J, with 18 bases between. Germline-derived CDR1 and CDR2 are MDHEN and SYDVKM. The CDR3 runs 15 residues. The CDR3: CASSPRSSLIQPQHF. CDR3 coding DNA: TGTGCCAGCAGCCCTAGGTCCTCTTTGATTCAGCCCCAGCATTTT.

The chain has TRBV19 and TRBJ2-5; D remains unclear. The V end lost 4 bases, the J end lost 3 bases, and 18 bases lay between the germline ends. The CDR3 runs to 16 residues. Germline V gene lookup returns CDR1 LNHDA and CDR2 SQIVND (reference sequence). The CDR3 spells CASSKVLGGEEETQYF. The CDR3 DNA sequence: TGTGCCAGTAGTAAAGTATTGGGCGGAGAAGAAGAGACCCAGTACTTC. Complete variable domain (other parts from reference TRBV19 and TRBJ2-5): DGGITQSPKYLFRKEGQNVTLSCEQNLNHDAMYWYRQDPGQGLRLIYYSQIVNDFQKGDIAEGYSVSREKKESFPLTVTSAQKNPTAFYLCASSKVLGGEEETQYFGPGTRLLVL.

The chain employs TRBV9 and TRBJ2-3, with 7 bases lining up with TRBD2. Germline V gene lookup returns CDR1 SGDLS and CDR2 YYNGEE. Trimming took 0 bases from V and 4 from J; bases not matched to a gene: 8. The CDR3 covers 16 residues. The CDR3 DNA is TGTGCCAGCAGCGTAGATCGCGGGAGTTCCGCAGATACGCAGTATTTT. Translating gives CASSVDRGSSADTQYF.

The V gene is TRBV28, the J gene TRBJ1-5; tentatively, D is TRBD1 (6 bases). The V end lost 0 bases, the J end lost 7 bases, and 10 bases lay between the germline ends. CDR1 is MDHEN, CDR2 SYDVKM, per germline. The CDR3 consists of 14 residues. The CDR3: CASSLWGAQQPQHF. The CDR3 bases are TGTGCCAGCAGTTTATGGGGGGCGCAGCAGCCCCAGCATTTT.

The J gene is TRBJ1-4, the V gene TRBV2; a weak D match, TRBD1 (6 bases). Germline CDR1 SNHLY, CDR2 FYNNEI. V lost 6 bases and J lost 1, with 12 bases in between. This CDR3 has 15 residues. DNA of the CDR3: TGTGCCAGCAGGGAGAGGGGGAAAACTAATGAAAAACTGTTTTTT. It encodes CASRERGKTNEKLFF. The whole variable domain, filled in from reference TRBV2 and TRBJ1-4, reads EPEVTQTPSHQVTQMGQEVILRCVPISNHLYFYWYRQILGQKVEFLVSFYNNEISEKSEIFDDQFSVERPDGSNFTLKIRSTKLEDSAMYFCASRERGKTNEKLFFGSGTQLSVL.

The rearrangement joins TRBV7-8 to TRBJ2-5, with D hard to call. Per germline, CDR1 SGHVS and CDR2 FQNEAQ. The V and J ends lost 4 bases and 7 bases respectively, with 7 bases between them. CDR3 length: 11 amino acids. The CDR3, as DNA: TGTGCCAGCAGCTCCTCCCCGACCCAGTACTTC. Amino acids: CASSSSPTQYF.

This sequence joins TRBV28 and TRBJ2-4; 16 nucleotides align to TRBD2. Germline lookup yields CDR1 MDHEN and CDR2 SYDVKM. With 3 bases clipped from V and 1 base from J, the junction kept 6 bases outside the gene matches. The CDR3 sequence is 19 residues long. Written as DNA, the CDR3 is TGTGCCAGCAGTTTGGAGGGACTAGCGGGAGGGCCGGCCAAAAACATTCAGTACTTC. This encodes CASSLEGLAGGPAKNIQYF.

The J gene is TRBJ1-2, the V gene TRBV5-1; D is unresolved. This CDR3 is built from 13 residues. Deletions cut 2 bases from V and 8 bases from J, with 13 bases between. Germline V gene lookup returns CDR1 SGHRS and CDR2 YFSETQ. The DNA of the CDR3 is TGCGCCAGCAGCTTTGGACCCATTGAAGGCTACACCTTC. It encodes CASSFGPIEGYTF. Variable domain in full (rest from reference TRBV5-1 and TRBJ1-2): KAGVTQTPRYLIKTRGQQVTLSCSPISGHRSVSWYQQTPGQGLQFLFEYFSETQRNKGNFPGRFSGRQFSNSRSEMNVSTLELGDSALYLCASSFGPIEGYTFGSGTRLTVV.

The sample holds a few counts of this clone. The chain uses TRBV25-1 and TRBJ2-2; D uncertain. Germline V gene sequence: CDR1 MGHDK, CDR2 SYGVNS. The CDR3 is made up of 14 amino acids. The V and J ends lost 6 bases and 5 bases respectively, with 13 bases between them. In DNA form, the CDR3 reads TGTGCCAGCAGAAGCCCTGGAGCGACCGGGGAGCTGTTTTTT. It is translated as CASRSPGATGELFF. The variable domain in full, with the rest retrieved from reference TRBV25-1 and TRBJ2-2, is EADIYQTPRYLVIGTGKKITLECSQTMGHDKMYWYQQDPGMELHLIHYSYGVNSTEKGDLSSESTVSRIRTEHFPLTLESARPSHTSQYLCASRSPGATGELFFGEGSRLTVL.

The chain combines TRBV7-9 with TRBJ1-1; D not resolved. The CDR3 consists of 15 residues. CDR1 is SEHNR and CDR2 is FQNEAQ in the germline V gene (reference sequence). With 6 bases removed from V and 6 bases from J, the gap between germline ends came to 20 bases. This CDR3 reads CASRPPPGGLSEAFF. As DNA, the CDR3 is TGTGCCAGCAGACCTCCCCCAGGAGGGCTTTCTGAAGCTTTCTTT.

The chain uses TRBV9 and TRBJ2-7; D is unresolved. Germline V CDR1 and CDR2: SGDLS, YYNGEE. The CDR3 spans 14 residues. Trimming left V 4 bases short and J 3 bases short, with 14 bases between. CDR3 sequence (DNA): TGTGCCAGCAGCCCACCGCTCAAGATCTACGAGCAGTACTTC. This encodes CASSPPLKIYEQYF.

The chain employs TRBV30 and TRBJ1-4; 9 bases map to TRBD1. From germline, CDR1 is GTSNPN and CDR2 SVGIG (reference sequence). The CDR3 runs to 13 residues. The trim removed 8 bases at V and 5 bases at J, leaving 6 bases unmatched. The CDR3 is CARSGTGNEKLFF. CDR3 coding DNA: TGTGCCAGATCCGGGACAGGGAATGAAAAACTGTTTTTT.

V and J are TRBV11-2 and TRBJ2-3; D may be TRBD1 (5 bases). Germline loops: CDR1 SGHAT, CDR2 FQNNGV. The CDR3 consists of 14 residues. V gave up 1 base and J gave up 9 bases, with 14 bases separating them. The CDR3 sequence: CASSLGHMKGTQYF. In DNA, the CDR3 is TGTGCCAGCAGCTTAGGTCATATGAAGGGGACGCAGTATTTT. The whole variable domain, remainder taken from reference TRBV11-2 and TRBJ2-3, is EAGVAQSPRYKIIEKRQSVAFWCNPISGHATLYWYQQILGQGPKLLIQFQNNGVVDDSQLPKDRFSAERLKGVDSTLKIQPAKLEDSAVYLCASSLGHMKGTQYFGPGTRLTVL.

V and J are TRBV28 and TRBJ2-3; D not resolved. The V and J ends lost 4 bases and 4 bases respectively, with 18 bases between them. Germline CDR1 is MDHEN and CDR2 is SYDVKM. The CDR3 has 16 amino acids. CDR3 in amino acids: CASSSSTYFSSDTQYF. DNA of the CDR3: TGTGCCAGCAGTTCCTCGACATACTTCTCTTCAGATACGCAGTATTTT.

The chain is built from TRBV5-4 and TRBJ2-7; 11 bases agree with TRBD2. Germline CDR1 and CDR2: SGHNT and YYREEE (reference sequence). J was trimmed by 7 bases and V by 1 base; bases with no gene match: 4. The CDR3 consists of 14 residues. The CDR3 spells CASSLTSGRGEQYF. The CDR3 bases are TGTGCCAGCAGCTTGACTAGCGGGAGAGGAGAGCAGTACTTC.

This clone appeared a single time. This rearrangement joins TRBV27 to TRBJ2-5; 8 nucleotides align to TRBD1. The J call is uncertain, as TRBJ2-7 better fits the DNA end. The V gene's germline CDR1 is MNHEY and CDR2 SMNVEV (reference sequence). The CDR3 is 15 residues long. The CDR3 nucleotides read TGTGCCAGCAGTTCCTTGGACAGGGTGTGGTACGAGCAGTACTTC. This gives the protein CASSSLDRVWYEQYF.

The CDR3 coding sequence is TGTGCCAGCAGCTCGGACAGGGTGATTTCACCCCTCCACTTT. It is translated as CASSSDRVISPLHF. The chain couples TRBV28 to TRBJ1-6, with 8 bases fitting TRBD1. V shed 6 bases and J 9 bases; nucleotides not matched to a gene: 7. Germline loops: CDR1 MDHEN, CDR2 SYDVKM. CDR3 length: 14 residues.

The chain links TRBV28 to TRBJ1-4, with 8 bases fitting TRBD1. V lost 3 bases and J lost 7; bases outside the gene matches: 7. Germline V lookup: CDR1 MDHEN, CDR2 SYDVKM. The CDR3 length is 15 residues. The CDR3 DNA reads TGTGCCAGCAGTTTCACGACAGGGGCGACTGAAAAACTGTTTTTT. This gives the protein CASSFTTGATEKLFF.

As for this clone: Other DNA sequences from this sample encode an identical CDR3 as well. The chain couples TRBV19 to TRBJ2-3, with TRBD2 identical over 9 bases. J lost 4 bases, V lost 2 bases, and 1 base had no gene match. Germline lookup yields CDR1 LNHDA and CDR2 SQIVND (reference sequence). This CDR3 spans 14 amino acids. The CDR3 loop reads CASSIIAGADTQYF. CDR3 DNA sequence: TGTGCCAGTAGTATAATAGCGGGAGCAGATACGCAGTATTTT.

V usage is TRBV14 and J usage is TRBJ2-1; D unclear. This CDR3 has 14 amino acids. V shed 4 bases and J shed 8 bases, with 15 bases lying between them. Germline lookup yields CDR1 SGHDN and CDR2 FVKESK. The CDR3 sequence is CASSLGFKLDEQFF. CDR3 DNA sequence: TGTGCCAGCAGCCTCGGCTTTAAGTTGGATGAGCAGTTCTTC.

J is TRBJ1-2 and V is TRBV4-2; TRBD1 agrees at 10 bases. Per germline, CDR1 LGHNA and CDR2 YNFKEQ. Losses at the gene ends were 3 bases for V and 4 bases for J; bases not matched to a gene: 5. This CDR3 region has 15 residues. CDR3 DNA sequence: TGTGCCAGCAGCCACGGGACAGGGGTTAGCTATGGCTACACCTTC. Translation gives CASSHGTGVSYGYTF.

J is TRBJ2-7 and V is TRBV4-2, with TRBD2 matching over 12 bases. The germline V gene has CDR1 LGHNA and CDR2 YNFKEQ. The CDR3 runs 15 residues. V lost 3 bases and J lost 1; bases outside the gene matches: 1. In DNA, the CDR3 is TGTGCCAGCAGCCATGGGACTAGCGGGTCCTACGAGCAGTACTTC. Translation: CASSHGTSGSYEQYF.

J is TRBJ1-5 and V is TRBV5-5; D remains ambiguous. CDR1 and CDR2 from the germline V gene are SGHKS and YYEKEE (reference sequence). This CDR3 has 16 amino acids. Trimming pared 0 bases from V and 2 bases from J, leaving 12 bases between. The CDR3 coding sequence is TGTGCCAGCAGCTTGGGAGGTCGACGGGGCAATCAGCCCCAGCATTTT. Its protein is CASSLGGRRGNQPQHF. Supplemented by reference TRBV5-5 and TRBJ1-5, the full variable domain reads DAGVTQSPTHLIKTRGQQVTLRCSPISGHKSVSWYQQVLGQGPQFIFQYYEKEERGRGNFPDRFSARQFPNYSSELNVNALLLGDSALYLCASSLGGRRGNQPQHFGDGTRLSIL.